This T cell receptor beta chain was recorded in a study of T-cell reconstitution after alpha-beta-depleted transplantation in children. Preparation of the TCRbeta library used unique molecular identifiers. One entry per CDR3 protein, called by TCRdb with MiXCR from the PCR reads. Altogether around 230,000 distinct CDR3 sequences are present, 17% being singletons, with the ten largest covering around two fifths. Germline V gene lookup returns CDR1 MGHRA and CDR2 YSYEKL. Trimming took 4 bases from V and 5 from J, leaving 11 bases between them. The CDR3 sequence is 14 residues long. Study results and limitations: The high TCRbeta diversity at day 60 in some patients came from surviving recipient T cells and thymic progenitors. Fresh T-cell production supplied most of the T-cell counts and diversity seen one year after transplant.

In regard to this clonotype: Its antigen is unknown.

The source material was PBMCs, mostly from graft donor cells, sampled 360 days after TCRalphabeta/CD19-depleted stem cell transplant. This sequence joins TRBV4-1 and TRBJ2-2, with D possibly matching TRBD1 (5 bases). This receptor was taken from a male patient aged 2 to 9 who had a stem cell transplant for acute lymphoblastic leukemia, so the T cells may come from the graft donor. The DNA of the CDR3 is TGCGCCAGCAGCCTAGAAGGGGTGACCGGGGAGCTGTTTTTT. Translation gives CASSLEGVTGELFF.